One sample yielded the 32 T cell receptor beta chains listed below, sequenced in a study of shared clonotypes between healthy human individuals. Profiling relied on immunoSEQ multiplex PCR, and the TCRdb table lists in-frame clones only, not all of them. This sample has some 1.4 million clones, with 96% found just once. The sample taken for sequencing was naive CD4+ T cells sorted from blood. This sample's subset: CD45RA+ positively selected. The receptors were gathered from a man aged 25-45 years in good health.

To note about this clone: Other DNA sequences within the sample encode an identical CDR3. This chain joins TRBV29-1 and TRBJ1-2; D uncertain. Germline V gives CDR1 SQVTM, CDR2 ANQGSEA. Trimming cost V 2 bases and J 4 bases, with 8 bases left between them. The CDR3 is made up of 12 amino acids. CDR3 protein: CSVERGPYGYTF. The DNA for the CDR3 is TGCAGCGTTGAAAGAGGGCCCTATGGCTACACCTTC.

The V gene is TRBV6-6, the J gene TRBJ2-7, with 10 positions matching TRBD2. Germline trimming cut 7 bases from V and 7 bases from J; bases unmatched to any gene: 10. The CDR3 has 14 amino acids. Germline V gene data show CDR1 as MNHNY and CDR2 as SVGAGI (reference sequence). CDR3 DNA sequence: TGTGCCAGCACCCAGGGGCTAGCGGGAGTTGAGCAGTACTTC. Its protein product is CASTQGLAGVEQYF.

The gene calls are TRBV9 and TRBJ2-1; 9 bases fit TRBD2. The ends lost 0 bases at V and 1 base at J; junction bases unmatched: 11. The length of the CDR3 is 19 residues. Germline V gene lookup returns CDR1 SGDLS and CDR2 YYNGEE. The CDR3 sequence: CASSVATMGREGSYNEQFF. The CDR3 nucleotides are TGTGCCAGCAGCGTAGCTACGATGGGGCGGGAGGGATCCTACAATGAGCAGTTCTTC.

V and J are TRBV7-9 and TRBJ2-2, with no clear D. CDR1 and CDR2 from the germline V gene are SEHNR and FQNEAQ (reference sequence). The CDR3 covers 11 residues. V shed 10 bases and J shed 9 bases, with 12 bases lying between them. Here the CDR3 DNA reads TGTGCCATCATCCAAGATCGGGAGCTGTTTTTT. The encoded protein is CAIIQDRELFF.

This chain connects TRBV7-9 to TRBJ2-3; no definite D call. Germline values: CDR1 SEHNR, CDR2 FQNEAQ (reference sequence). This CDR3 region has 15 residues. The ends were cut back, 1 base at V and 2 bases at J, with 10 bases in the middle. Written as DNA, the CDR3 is TGTGCCAGCAGCTTAGGAAGGACCCCCACAGATACGCAGTATTTT. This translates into CASSLGRTPTDTQYF.

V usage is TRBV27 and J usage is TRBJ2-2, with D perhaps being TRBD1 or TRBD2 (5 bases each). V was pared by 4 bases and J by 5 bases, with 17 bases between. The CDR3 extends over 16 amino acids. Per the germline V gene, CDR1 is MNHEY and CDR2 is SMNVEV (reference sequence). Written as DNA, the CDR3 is TGTGCCAGCAGTTCAGAAAATCGGTGGGGGACCGGGGAGCTGTTTTTT. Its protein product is CASSSENRWGTGELFF.

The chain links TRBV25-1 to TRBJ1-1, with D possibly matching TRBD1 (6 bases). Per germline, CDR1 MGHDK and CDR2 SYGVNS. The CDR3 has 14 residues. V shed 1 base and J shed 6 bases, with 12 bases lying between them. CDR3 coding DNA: TGTGCCAGCAGTGAATTTAGGGGGGGGTCTGAAGCTTTCTTT. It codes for CASSEFRGGSEAFF.

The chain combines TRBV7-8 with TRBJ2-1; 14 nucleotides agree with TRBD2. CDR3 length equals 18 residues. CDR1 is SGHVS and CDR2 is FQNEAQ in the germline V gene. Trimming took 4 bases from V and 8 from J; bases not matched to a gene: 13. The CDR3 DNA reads TGTGCCAGCAGCTGGGGACTAGCGGGAGTTGCGCCCGGCGATGAGCAGTTCTTC. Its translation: CASSWGLAGVAPGDEQFF.

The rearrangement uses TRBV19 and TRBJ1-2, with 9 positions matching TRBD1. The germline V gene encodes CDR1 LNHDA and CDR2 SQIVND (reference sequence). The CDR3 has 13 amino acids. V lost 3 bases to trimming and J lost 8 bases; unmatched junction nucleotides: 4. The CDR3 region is CASSITGGGGYTF. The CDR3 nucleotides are TGTGCCAGTAGTATTACAGGGGGCGGAGGCTACACCTTC.

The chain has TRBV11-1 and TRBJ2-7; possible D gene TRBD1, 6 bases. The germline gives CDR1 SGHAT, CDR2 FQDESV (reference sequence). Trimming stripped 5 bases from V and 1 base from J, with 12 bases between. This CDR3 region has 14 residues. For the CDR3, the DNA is TGTGCCAGCAGCCTGAGACAGGATTCCTACGAGCAGTACTTC. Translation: CASSLRQDSYEQYF.

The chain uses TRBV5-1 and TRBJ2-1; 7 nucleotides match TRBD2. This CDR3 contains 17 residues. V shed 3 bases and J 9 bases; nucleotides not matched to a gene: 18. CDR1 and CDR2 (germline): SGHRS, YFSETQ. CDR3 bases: TGCGCCAGCAGCTCCCACGACCGGGGAGGGGCCCCCCCTGAGCAGTTCTTC. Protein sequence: CASSSHDRGGAPPEQFF.

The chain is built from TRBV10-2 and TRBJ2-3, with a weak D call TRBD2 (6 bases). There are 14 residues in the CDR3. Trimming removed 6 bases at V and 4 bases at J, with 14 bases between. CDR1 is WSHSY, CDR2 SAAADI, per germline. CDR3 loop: CASRQLAGADTQYF. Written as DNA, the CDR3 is TGCGCCAGCAGACAACTAGCTGGCGCAGATACGCAGTATTTT.

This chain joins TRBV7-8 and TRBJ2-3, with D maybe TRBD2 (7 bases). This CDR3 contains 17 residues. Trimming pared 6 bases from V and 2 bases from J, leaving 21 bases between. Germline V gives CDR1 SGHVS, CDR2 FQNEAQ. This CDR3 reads CASSPSRGRGYTDTQYF. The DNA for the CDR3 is TGTGCCAGCAGTCCCAGTCGGGGGAGGGGGTACACAGATACGCAGTATTTT.

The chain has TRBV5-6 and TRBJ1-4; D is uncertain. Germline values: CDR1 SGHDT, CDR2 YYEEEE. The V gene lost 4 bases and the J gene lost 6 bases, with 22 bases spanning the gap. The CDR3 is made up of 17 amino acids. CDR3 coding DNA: TGTGCCAGCAGCCCCTACCGATCGACGGACCCGGATGAAAAACTGTTTTTT. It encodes CASSPYRSTDPDEKLFF.

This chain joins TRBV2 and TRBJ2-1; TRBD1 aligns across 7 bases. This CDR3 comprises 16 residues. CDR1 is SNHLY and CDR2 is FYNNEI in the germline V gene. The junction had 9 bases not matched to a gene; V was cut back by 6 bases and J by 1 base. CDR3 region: CASSRQGWGSYNEQFF. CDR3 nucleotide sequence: TGTGCCAGCAGCAGACAGGGTTGGGGGTCCTACAATGAGCAGTTCTTC.

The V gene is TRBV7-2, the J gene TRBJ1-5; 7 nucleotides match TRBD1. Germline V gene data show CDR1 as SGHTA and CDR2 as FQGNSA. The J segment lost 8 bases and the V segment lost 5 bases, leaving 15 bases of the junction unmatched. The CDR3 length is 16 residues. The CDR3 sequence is CASSPTGYDRAKPQHF. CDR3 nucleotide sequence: TGTGCCAGCAGCCCGACAGGGTATGACCGGGCGAAGCCCCAGCATTTT.

CDR3 nucleotide sequence: TGTGCCATCAGTGAACTCGACAGGGCCCTGAACTATGGCTACACCTTC. Translated: CAISELDRALNYGYTF. The chain is built from TRBV10-3 and TRBJ1-2, with 7 bases identical to TRBD1. The J segment lost 2 bases and the V segment lost 3 bases, leaving 9 bases of the junction unmatched. This CDR3 contains 16 residues. From germline, CDR1 is ENHRY and CDR2 SYGVKD.

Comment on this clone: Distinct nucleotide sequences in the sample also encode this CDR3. Written as DNA, the CDR3 is TGTGCCAGCAGCTTAGCGAGGTACAATGAGCAGTTCTTC. It is translated as CASSLARYNEQFF. The genes are TRBV7-8 and TRBJ2-1, with D unresolved. There are 13 residues in the CDR3. Trimming took off 0 bases at V and 4 bases at J, with 4 bases between the two ends. Germline V lookup: CDR1 SGHVS, CDR2 FQNEAQ.

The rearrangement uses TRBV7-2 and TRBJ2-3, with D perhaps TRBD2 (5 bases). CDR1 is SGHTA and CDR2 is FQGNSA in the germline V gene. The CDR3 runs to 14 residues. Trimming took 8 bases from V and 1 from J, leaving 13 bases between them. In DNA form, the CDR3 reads TGTGCCAGCGAGCTGGCGGGTGGCACAGATACGCAGTATTTT. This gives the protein CASELAGGTDTQYF.

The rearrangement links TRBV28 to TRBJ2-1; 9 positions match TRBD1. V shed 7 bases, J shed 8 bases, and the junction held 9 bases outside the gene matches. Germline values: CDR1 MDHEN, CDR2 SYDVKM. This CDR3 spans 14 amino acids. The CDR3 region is CASTMDRGNDEQFF. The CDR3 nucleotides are TGTGCCAGCACCATGGACAGGGGTAATGATGAGCAGTTCTTC.

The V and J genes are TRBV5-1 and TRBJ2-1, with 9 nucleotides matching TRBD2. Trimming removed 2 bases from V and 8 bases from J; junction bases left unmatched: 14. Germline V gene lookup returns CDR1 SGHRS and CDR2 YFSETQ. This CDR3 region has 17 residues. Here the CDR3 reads CASSFWAAGGPRDEQFF. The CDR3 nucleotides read TGCGCCAGCAGCTTTTGGGCTGCGGGAGGGCCGCGGGATGAGCAGTTCTTC.

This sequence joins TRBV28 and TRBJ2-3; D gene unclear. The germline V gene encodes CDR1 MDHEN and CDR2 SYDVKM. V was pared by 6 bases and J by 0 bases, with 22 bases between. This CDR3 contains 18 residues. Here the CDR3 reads CASRARVGSTTSTDTQYF. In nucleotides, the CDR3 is TGTGCCAGCAGGGCCCGGGTGGGTTCAACCACTAGCACAGATACGCAGTATTTT.

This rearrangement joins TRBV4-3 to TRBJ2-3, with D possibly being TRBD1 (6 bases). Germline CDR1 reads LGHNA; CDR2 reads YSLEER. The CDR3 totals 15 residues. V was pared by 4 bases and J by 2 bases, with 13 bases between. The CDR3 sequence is CASSPRQGNTDTQYF. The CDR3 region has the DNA TGCGCCAGCAGCCCGAGGCAGGGGAACACAGATACGCAGTATTTT.

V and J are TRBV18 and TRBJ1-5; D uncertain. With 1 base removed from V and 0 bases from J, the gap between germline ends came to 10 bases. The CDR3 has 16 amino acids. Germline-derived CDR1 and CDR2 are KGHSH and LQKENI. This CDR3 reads CASSPLPPNSNQPQHF. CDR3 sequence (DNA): TGTGCCAGCTCACCACTACCCCCCAATAGCAATCAGCCCCAGCATTTT.

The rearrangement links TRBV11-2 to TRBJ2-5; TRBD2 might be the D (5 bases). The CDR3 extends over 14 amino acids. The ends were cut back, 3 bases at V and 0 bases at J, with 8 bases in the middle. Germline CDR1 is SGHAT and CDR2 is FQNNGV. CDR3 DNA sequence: TGTGCCAGCAGCTTTCGACTACACCAAGAGACCCAGTACTTC. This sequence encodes CASSFRLHQETQYF.

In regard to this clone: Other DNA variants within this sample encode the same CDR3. The CDR3 reads CASSLAHNEQFF. The CDR3 region has the DNA TGCGCCAGCAGCTTGGCACACAATGAGCAGTTCTTC. J is TRBJ2-1 and V is TRBV5-1; no reliable D call. Germline V lookup: CDR1 SGHRS, CDR2 YFSETQ. The CDR3 has 12 amino acids. V was pared by 0 bases and J by 5 bases, with 3 bases between.

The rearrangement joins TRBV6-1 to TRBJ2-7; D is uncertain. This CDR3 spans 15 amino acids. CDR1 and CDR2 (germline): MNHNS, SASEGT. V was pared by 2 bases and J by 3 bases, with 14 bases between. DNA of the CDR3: TGTGCCAGCAGTGAACTTGCTAAGCCGGTCTACGAGCAGTACTTC. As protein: CASSELAKPVYEQYF.

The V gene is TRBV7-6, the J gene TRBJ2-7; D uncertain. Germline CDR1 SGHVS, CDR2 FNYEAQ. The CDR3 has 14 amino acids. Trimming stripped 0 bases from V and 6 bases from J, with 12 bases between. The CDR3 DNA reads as TGTGCCAGCAGCTTAGCAGGCTCCCGGGTCGAGCAGTACTTC. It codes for CASSLAGSRVEQYF.

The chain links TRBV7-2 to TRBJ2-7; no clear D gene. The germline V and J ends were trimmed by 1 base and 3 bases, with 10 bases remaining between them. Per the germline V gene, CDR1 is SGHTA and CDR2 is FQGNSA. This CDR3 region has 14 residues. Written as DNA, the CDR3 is TGTGCCAGCAGCTTAGTTGGGAAAGACTACGAGCAGTACTTC. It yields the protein CASSLVGKDYEQYF.

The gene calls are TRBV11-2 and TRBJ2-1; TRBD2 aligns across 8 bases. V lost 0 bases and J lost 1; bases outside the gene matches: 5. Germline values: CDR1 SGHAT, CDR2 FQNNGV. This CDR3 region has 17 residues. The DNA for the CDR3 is TGTGCCAGCAGCTTAGAGTCGGGAGGGGGGTCCTACAATGAGCAGTTCTTC. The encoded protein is CASSLESGGGSYNEQFF.

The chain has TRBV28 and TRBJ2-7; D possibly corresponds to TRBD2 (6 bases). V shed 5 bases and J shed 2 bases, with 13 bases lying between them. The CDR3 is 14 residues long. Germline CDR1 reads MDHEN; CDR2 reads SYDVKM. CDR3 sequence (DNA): TGTGCCAGCAGTGTGGGGAGGCCCCCCTACGAGCAGTACTTC. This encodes CASSVGRPPYEQYF.

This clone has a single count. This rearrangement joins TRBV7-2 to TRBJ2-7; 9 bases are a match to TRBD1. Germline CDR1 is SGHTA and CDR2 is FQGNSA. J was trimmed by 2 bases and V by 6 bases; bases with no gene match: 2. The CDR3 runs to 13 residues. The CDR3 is CASRGQGTYEQYF. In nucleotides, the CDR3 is TGTGCCAGCAGAGGACAGGGGACCTACGAGCAGTACTTC. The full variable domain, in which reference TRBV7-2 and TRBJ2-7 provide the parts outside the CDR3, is GAGVSQSPSNKVTEKGKDVELRCDPISGHTALYWYRQSLGQGLEFLIYFQGNSAPDKSGLPSDRFSAERTGGSVSTLTIQRTQQEDSAVYLCASRGQGTYEQYFGPGTRLTVT.